This T cell receptor beta chain was identified during a study of T cells in localized non-small cell lung cancer. The table came from immunoSEQ multiplex PCR; TCRdb's copy has only in-frame clones and leaves some out. The repertoire holds 26,000 or so clones, with 80% to 90% as singletons. Germline values: CDR1 SGHTA, CDR2 FQGNSA. V trimming: 2 bases; J trimming: 0 bases; junction bases outside the gene matches: 7. This CDR3 region has 18 residues. This chain joins TRBV7-2 and TRBJ2-2; TRBD2 matches at 9 bases. The starting material was peripheral blood, obtained before any cancer treatment. This TCR was recovered from a female donor aged 60 or older with stage II squamous cell lung carcinoma. CDR3 in DNA: TGTGCCAGCAGCTTAAAAGGGGGACTAGCCTCGAACACCGGGGAGCTGTTTTTT. Translated, it gives CASSLKGGLASNTGELFF.